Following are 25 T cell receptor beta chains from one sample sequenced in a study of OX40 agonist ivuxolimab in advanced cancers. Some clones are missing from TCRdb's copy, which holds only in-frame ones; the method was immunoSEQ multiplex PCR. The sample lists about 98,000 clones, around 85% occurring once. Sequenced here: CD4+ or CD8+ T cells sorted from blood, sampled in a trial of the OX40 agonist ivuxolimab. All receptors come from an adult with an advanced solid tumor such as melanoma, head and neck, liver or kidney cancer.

The CDR3 nucleotides are TGTGCCAGCACTACAGGAACTCGTGGCTACACCTTC. It translates to CASTTGTRGYTF. The V gene is TRBV28, the J gene TRBJ1-2; possibly TRBD1 for D (5 bases). The CDR3 spans 12 residues. V was cut by 7 bases and J by 7 bases, with 13 bases left in between. CDR1 is MDHEN and CDR2 is SYDVKM in the germline V gene.

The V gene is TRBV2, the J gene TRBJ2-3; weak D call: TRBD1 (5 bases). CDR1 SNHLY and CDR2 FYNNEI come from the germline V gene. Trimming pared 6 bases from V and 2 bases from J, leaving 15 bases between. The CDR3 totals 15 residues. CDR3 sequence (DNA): TGTGCCAGCAGGCTTAACAGGAGAAACACAGATACGCAGTATTTT. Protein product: CASRLNRRNTDTQYF.

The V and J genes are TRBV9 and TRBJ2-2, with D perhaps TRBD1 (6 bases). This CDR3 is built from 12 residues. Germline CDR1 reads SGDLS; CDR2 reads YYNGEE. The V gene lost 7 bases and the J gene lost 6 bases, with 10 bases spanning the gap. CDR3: CASAWGPGELFF. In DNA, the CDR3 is TGTGCCAGCGCCTGGGGGCCCGGGGAGCTGTTTTTT.

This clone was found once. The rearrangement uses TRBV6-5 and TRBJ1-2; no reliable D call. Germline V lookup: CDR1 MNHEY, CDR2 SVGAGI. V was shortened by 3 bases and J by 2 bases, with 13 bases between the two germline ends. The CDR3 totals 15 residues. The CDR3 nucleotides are TGTGCCAGCAGTTATAGAAGGACGACGAACTATGGCTACACCTTC. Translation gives CASSYRRTTNYGYTF.

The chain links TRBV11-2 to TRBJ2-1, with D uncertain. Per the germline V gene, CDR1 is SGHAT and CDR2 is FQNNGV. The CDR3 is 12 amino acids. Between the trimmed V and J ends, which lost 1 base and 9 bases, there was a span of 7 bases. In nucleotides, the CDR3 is TGTGCCAGCAGCTTAGTGTTCCGTGAGCAGTTCTTC. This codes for CASSLVFREQFF.

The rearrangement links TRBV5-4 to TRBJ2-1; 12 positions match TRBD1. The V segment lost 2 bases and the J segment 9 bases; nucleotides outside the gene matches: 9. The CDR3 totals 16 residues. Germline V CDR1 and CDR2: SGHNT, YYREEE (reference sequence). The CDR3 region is CASSFGTGGAQGEQFF. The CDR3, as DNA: TGTGCCAGCAGCTTTGGGACAGGGGGCGCACAGGGTGAGCAGTTCTTC.

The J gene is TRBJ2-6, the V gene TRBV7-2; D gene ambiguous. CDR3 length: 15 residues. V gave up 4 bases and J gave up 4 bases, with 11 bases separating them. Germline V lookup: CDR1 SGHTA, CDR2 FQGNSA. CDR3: CASSSRSLGANVLTF. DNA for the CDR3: TGTGCCAGCAGCTCACGGTCTTTGGGGGCCAACGTCCTGACTTTC.

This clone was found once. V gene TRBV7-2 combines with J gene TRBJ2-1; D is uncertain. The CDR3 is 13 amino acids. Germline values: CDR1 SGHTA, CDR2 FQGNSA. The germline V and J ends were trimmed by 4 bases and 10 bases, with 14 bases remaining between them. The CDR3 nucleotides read TGTGCCAGCAGCTCCGACCCCTCCGGGGAGCAGTTCTTC. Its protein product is CASSSDPSGEQFF.

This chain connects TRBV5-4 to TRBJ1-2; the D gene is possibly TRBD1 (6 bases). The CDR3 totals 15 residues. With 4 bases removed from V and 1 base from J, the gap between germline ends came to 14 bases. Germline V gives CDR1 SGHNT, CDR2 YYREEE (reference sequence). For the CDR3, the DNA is TGTGCCAGCAGCCCCGGGGGGGGCGATAACTATGGCTACACCTTC. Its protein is CASSPGGGDNYGYTF.

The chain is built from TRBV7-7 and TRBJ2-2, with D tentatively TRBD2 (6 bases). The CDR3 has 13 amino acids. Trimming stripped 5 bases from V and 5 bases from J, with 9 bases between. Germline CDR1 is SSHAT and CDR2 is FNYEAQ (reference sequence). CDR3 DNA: TGTGCCAGCAGCCCCGGGACTACCGGGGAGCTGTTTTTT. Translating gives CASSPGTTGELFF. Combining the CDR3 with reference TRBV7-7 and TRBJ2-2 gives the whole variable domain GAGVSQSPRYKVTKRGQDVTLRCDPISSHATLYWYQQALGQGPEFLTYFNYEAQPDKSGLPSDRFSAERPEGSISTLTIQRTEQRDSAMYRCASSPGTTGELFFGEGSRLTVL.

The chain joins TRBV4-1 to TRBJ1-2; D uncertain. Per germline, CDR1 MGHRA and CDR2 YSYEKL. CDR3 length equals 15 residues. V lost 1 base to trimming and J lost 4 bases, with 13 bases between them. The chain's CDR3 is CASSQVSSPIYGYTF. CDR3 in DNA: TGCGCCAGCAGCCAAGTCAGCTCCCCTATCTATGGCTACACCTTC.

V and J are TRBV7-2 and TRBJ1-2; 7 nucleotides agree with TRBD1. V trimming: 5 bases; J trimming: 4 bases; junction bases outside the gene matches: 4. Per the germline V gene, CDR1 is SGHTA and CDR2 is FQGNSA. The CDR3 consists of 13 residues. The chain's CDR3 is CASSPTGTYGYTF. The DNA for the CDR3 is TGTGCCAGCAGCCCGACAGGGACCTATGGCTACACCTTC.

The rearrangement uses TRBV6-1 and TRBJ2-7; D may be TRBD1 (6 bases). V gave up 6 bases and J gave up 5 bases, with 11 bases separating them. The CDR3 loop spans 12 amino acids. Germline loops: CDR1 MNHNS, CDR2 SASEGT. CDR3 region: CASRGGMDEQYF. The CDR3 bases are TGTGCCAGCAGAGGGGGTATGGACGAGCAGTACTTC.

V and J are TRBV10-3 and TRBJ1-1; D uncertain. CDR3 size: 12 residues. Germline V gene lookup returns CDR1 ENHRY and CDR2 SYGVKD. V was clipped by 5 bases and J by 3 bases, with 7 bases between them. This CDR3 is CAISTRDTEAFF. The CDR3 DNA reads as TGTGCCATCAGTACAAGGGACACTGAAGCTTTCTTT.

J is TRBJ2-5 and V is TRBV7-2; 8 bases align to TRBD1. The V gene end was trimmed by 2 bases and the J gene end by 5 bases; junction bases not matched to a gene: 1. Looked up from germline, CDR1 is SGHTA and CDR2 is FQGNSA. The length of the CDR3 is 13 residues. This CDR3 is CASSLRQGETQYF. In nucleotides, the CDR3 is TGTGCCAGCAGCTTAAGACAGGGGGAGACCCAGTACTTC. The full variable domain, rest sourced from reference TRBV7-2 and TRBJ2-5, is GAGVSQSPSNKVTEKGKDVELRCDPISGHTALYWYRQSLGQGLEFLIYFQGNSAPDKSGLPSDRFSAERTGGSVSTLTIQRTQQEDSAVYLCASSLRQGETQYFGPGTRLLVL.

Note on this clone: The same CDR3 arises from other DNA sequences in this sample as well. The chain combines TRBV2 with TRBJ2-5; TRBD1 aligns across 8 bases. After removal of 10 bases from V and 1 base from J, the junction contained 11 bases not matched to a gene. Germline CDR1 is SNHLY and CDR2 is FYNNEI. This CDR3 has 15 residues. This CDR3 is CAIRQGPMSQETQYF. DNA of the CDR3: TGTGCCATTCGACAGGGGCCGATGTCCCAAGAGACCCAGTACTTC. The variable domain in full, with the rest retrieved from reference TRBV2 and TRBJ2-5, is EPEVTQTPSHQVTQMGQEVILRCVPISNHLYFYWYRQILGQKVEFLVSFYNNEISEKSEIFDDQFSVERPDGSNFTLKIRSTKLEDSAMYFCAIRQGPMSQETQYFGPGTRLLVL.

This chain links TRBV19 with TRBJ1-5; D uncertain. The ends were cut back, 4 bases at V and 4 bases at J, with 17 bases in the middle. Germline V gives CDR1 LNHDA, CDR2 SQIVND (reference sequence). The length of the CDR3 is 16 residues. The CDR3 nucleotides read TGTGCCAGTAGTAGACGGGTGGAGGCCTCTAATCAGCCCCAGCATTTT. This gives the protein CASSRRVEASNQPQHF.

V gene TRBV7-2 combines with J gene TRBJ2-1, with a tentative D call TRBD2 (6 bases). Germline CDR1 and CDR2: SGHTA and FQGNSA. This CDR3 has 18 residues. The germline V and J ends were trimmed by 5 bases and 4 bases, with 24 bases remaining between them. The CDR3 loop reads CASSTQRSWGVTYNEQFF. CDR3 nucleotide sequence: TGTGCCAGCAGCACCCAACGCAGTTGGGGGGTAACATACAATGAGCAGTTCTTC.

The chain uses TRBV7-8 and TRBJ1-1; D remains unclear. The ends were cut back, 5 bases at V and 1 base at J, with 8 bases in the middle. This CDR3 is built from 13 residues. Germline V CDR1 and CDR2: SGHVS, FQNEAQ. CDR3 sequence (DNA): TGTGCCAGCAGCGCTGGACGGAACACTGAAGCTTTCTTT. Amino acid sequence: CASSAGRNTEAFF.

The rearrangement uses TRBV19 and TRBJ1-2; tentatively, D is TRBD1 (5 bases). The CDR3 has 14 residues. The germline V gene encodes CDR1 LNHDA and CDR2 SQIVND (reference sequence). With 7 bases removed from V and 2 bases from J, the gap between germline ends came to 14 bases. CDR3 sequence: CASIRADQNYGYTF. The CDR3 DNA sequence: TGTGCCAGTATCAGGGCGGATCAAAACTATGGCTACACCTTC.

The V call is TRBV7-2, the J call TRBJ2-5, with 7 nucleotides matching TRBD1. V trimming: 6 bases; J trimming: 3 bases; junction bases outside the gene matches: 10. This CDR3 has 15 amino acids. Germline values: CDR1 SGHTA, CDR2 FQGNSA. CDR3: CASSLPTGSKETQYF. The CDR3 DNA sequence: TGTGCCAGCAGTTTACCGACAGGGAGTAAAGAGACCCAGTACTTC.

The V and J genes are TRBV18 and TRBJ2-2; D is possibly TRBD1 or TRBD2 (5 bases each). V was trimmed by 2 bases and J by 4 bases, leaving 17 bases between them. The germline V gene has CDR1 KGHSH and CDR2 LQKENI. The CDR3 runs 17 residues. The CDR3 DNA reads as TGTGCCAGCTCACCATTAAGGGACGGACCGATCACCGGGGAGCTGTTTTTT. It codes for CASSPLRDGPITGELFF.

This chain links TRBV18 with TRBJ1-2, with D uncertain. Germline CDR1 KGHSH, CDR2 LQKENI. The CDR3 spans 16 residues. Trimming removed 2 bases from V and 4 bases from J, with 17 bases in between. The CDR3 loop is CASSPTADLTLYGYTF. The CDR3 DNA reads TGTGCCAGCTCACCAACGGCCGACCTTACTCTCTATGGCTACACCTTC.

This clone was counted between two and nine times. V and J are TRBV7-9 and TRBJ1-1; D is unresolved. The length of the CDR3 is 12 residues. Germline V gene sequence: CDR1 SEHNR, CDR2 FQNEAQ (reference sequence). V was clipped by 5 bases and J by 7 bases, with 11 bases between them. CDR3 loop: CASSLRTVEAFF. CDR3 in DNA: TGTGCCAGCAGCCTCCGGACGGTTGAAGCTTTCTTT.

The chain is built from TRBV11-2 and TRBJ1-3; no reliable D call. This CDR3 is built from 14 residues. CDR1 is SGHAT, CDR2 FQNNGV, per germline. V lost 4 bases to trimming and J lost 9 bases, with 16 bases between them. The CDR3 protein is CASSSPTLGTTIYF. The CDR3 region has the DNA TGTGCCAGCAGCTCCCCGACCTTGGGCACCACCATATATTTT.